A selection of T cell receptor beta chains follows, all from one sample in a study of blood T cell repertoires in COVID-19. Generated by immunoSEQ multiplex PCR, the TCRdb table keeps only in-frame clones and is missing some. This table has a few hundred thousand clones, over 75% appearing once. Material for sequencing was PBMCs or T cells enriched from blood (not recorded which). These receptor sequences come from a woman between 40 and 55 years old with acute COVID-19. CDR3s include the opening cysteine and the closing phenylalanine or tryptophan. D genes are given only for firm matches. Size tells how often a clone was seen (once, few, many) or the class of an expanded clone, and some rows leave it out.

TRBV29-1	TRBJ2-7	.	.	CSVTFLGGYEQYF	TGCAGCGTTACCTTCCTGGGGGGATACGAGCAGTACTTC
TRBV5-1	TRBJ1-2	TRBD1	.	CASSRDSHYGYTF	TGCGCCAGCAGTAGGGACAGCCACTATGGCTACACCTTC
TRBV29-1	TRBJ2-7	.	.	CSVRVSGPYEQYF	TGCAGCGTTCGGGTTAGCGGACCCTACGAGCAGTACTTC
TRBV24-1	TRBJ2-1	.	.	CATSDKGLSPFNEQFF	TGTGCCACCAGTGATAAGGGGCTGTCTCCGTTCAATGAGCAGTTCTTC
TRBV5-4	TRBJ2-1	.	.	CASSLAGNYEQFF	TGTGCCAGCAGCTTGGCCGGGAACTATGAGCAGTTCTTC
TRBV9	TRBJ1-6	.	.	CASSDRESIRSPLHF	TGTGCCAGCAGCGACAGGGAATCGATCCGTTCACCCCTCCACTTT
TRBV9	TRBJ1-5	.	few	CASSVEGRAQPQHF	TGTGCCAGCAGCGTAGAAGGCAGGGCCCAGCCCCAGCATTTT
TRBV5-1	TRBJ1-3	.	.	CASSLLTGSGNTIYF	TGCGCCAGCAGCTTGCTTACAGGGTCCGGAAACACCATATATTTT
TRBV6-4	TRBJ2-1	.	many	CASSDSDSNEQFF	TGTGCCAGCAGTGACTCGGACAGTAATGAGCAGTTCTTC
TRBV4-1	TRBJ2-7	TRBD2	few	CASSHARDYPRDEQYF	TGCGCCAGCAGCCATGCTCGGGACTACCCTAGGGACGAGCAGTACTTC
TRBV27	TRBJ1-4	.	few	CASSSIWTVTNEKLFF	TGTGCCAGCAGTTCCATATGGACAGTTACTAATGAAAAACTGTTTTTT
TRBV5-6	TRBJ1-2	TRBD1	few	CASSPGQGSYGYTF	TGTGCCAGCAGCCCGGGACAGGGGAGCTATGGCTACACCTTC
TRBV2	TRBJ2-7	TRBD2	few	CASPGGGREYF	TGTGCCAGCCCCGGGGGGGGAAGAGAGTACTTC
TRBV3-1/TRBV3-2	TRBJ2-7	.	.	CASSQNSAESYEQYF	TGTGCCAGCAGCCAAAACTCAGCGGAGTCCTACGAGCAGTACTTC
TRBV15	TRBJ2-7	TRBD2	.	CATSEGLAGGQQYF	TGTGCCACCAGCGAGGGACTAGCGGGAGGGCAGCAGTACTTC
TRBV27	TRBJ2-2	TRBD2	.	CASRFGGGGELFF	TGTGCCAGCCGATTTGGGGGGGGCGGGGAGCTGTTTTTT
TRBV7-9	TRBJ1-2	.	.	CASSLDQGTRGYTF	TGTGCCAGCAGCTTAGATCAGGGCACAAGGGGCTACACCTTC
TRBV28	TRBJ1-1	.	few	CASSLKAAAVMNTEAFF	TGTGCCAGCAGTTTAAAGGCAGCGGCCGTCATGAACACTGAAGCTTTCTTT
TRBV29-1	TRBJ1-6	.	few	CSVQQAYNSPLHF	TGCAGCGTCCAACAGGCGTATAATTCACCCCTCCACTTT
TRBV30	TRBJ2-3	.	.	CAWGPVVADTQYF	TGTGCCTGGGGACCTGTCGTCGCAGATACGCAGTATTTT
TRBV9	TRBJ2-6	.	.	CASSVVDRSSGANVLTF	TGTGCCAGCAGCGTAGTGGACAGATCCTCTGGGGCCAACGTCCTGACTTTC
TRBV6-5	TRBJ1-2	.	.	CASSPSGGNYGYTF	TGTGCCAGCAGCCCGAGCGGCGGCAACTATGGCTACACCTTC
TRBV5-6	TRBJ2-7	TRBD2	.	CASSLELAGISYEQYF	TGTGCCAGCAGCTTGGAATTAGCGGGGATCTCCTACGAGCAGTACTTC
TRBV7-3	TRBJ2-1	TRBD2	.	CASSPLAGISYNEQFF	TGTGCCAGCAGCCCTCTAGCGGGGATTTCCTACAATGAGCAGTTCTTC
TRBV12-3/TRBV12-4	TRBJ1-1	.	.	CASSLKGTEAFF	TGTGCCAGCAGCTTGAAGGGGACTGAAGCTTTCTTT
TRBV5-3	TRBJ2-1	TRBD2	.	CARSFGLAGCFEQFF	TGTGCCAGAAGCTTCGGACTAGCGGGATGTTTTGAGCAGTTCTTC
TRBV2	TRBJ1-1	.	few	CASSEEPYTEAFF	TGTGCCAGCAGTGAGGAGCCTTACACTGAAGCTTTCTTT
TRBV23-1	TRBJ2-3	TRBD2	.	CASSRLAMLFTMARGGVDTQYF	TGCGCCAGCAGTCGCCTGGCGATGCTATTTACGATGGCCCGGGGGGGGGTAGATACGCAGTATTTT
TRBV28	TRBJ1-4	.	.	CASSRVATNEKLFF	TGTGCCAGCAGCCGAGTTGCAACTAATGAAAAACTGTTTTTT
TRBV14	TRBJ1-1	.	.	CASSQWRHTEAFF	TGTGCCAGCAGCCAGTGGAGGCACACTGAAGCTTTCTTT
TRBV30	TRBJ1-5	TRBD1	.	CAWRKRDRGGSQPQHF	TGTGCCTGGAGAAAAAGGGACAGGGGAGGGAGTCAGCCCCAGCATTTT
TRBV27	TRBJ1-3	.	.	CASSGAGSRGNTIYF	TGTGCCAGCAGTGGGGCGGGGTCGAGAGGAAACACCATATATTTT
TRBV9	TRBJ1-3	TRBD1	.	CASSTETGLGNTIYF	TGTGCCAGCAGCACCGAGACAGGGCTTGGAAACACCATATATTTT
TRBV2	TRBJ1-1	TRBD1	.	CASSVTGGFNTEAFF	TGTGCCAGCAGCGTTACAGGGGGTTTCAACACTGAAGCTTTCTTT
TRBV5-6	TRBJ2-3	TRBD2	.	CASSPVGRGGTDTQYF	TGTGCCAGCAGCCCCGTCGGGCGGGGGGGAACAGATACGCAGTATTTT
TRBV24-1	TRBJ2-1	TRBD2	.	CATSDFPGGAPNEQFF	TGTGCCACCAGTGATTTTCCCGGGGGGGCCCCGAATGAGCAGTTCTTC
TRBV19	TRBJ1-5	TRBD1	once	CASSAGQSHNQPQHF	TGTGCCAGTAGTGCGGGACAGTCCCACAATCAGCCCCAGCATTTT
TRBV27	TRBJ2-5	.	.	CASSFKDKGRWQETQYF	TGTGCCAGCAGTTTCAAGGACAAGGGGAGGTGGCAAGAGACCCAGTACTTC
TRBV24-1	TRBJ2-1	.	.	CATSDVRGPRSGQFF	TGTGCCACCAGTGATGTCCGAGGTCCTCGGTCGGGGCAGTTCTTC
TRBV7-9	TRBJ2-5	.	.	CASVEWGPGETQYF	TGTGCCAGCGTAGAGTGGGGGCCAGGGGAGACCCAGTACTTC